Described below is a single T cell receptor (beta chain) sequence and its context. The entry originates in a study of blood T cell repertoires in COVID-19. On the study more broadly: Sites across the United States, Italy and Spain contributed samples from acute and convalescent COVID-19. T cells, B-cell-depleted T cells, or PBMCs provided the cDNA or gDNA that served as material.

V gave up 1 base and J gave up 3 bases; unmatched junction bases: 7. This CDR3 has 17 amino acids. CDR1 SGHAT and CDR2 FQNNGV come from the germline V gene. Libraries were prepared by immunoSEQ multiplex PCR; TCRdb keeps only in-frame clonotypes and omits some of them. The table has 150,000 to 200,000 clones, roughly 87% seen once. What was sequenced was PBMCs or T cells enriched from blood (not recorded which). This receptor was identified in a human donor with acute COVID-19. The donor label of this sample is uncertain. The chain joins TRBV11-2 to TRBJ2-2; 8 nucleotides align to TRBD1. The CDR3 coding sequence is TGTGCCAGCAGCTTAGGAATACGACAGGGGTACACCGGGGAGCTGTTTTTT. Translated: CASSLGIRQGYTGELFF.